The entry below describes one T cell receptor (beta chain). Distinct nucleotide sequences in the sample also encode this CDR3. Trimming removed 0 bases from V and 2 bases from J, with 8 bases in between. CDR3 length: 14 amino acids. CDR1 GTSNPN and CDR2 SVGIG come from the germline V gene (reference sequence). The entry originates in a study of blood T cell repertoires in COVID-19. The data were produced by immunoSEQ multiplex PCR, yet TCRdb's version contains in-frame clones alone and is incomplete. This table holds approximately 190,000 clones, roughly 80% found once. The chain recombines TRBV30 with TRBJ1-5, with D possibly TRBD1 on 5 matching bases. Material for sequencing was peripheral blood. The TCR was taken from a man aged 25-40 years with active or convalescent COVID-19. The CDR3 sequence is CAWSVQGGNQPQHF. CDR3 bases: TGTGCCTGGAGTGTCCAAGGGGGCAATCAGCCCCAGCATTTT.